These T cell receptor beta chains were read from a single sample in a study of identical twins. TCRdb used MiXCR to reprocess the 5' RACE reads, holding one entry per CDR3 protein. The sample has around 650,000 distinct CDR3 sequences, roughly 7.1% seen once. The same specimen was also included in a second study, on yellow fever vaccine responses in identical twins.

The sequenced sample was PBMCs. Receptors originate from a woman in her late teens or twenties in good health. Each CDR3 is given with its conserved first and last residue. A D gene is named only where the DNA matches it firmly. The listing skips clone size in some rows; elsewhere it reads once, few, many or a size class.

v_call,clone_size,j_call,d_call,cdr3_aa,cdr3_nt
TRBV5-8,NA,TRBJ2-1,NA,CASSLGLKNNEQFF,TGTGCCAGCAGCTTGGGACTTAAAAACAATGAGCAGTTCTTC
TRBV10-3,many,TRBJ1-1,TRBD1,CATAGTVSTEAFF,TGTGCCACTGCAGGGACAGTGAGCACTGAAGCTTTCTTT
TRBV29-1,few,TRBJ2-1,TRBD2,CSARRASGRFSYNEQFF,TGCAGCGCCCGTCGGGCTAGCGGGAGGTTCTCCTACAATGAGCAGTTCTTC
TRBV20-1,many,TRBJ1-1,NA,CSALRGDVGEAFF,TGCAGTGCCCTAAGGGGGGACGTCGGTGAAGCTTTCTTT
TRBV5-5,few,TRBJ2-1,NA,CASSLEGYPDNEQFF,TGTGCCAGCAGCTTGGAGGGGTACCCCGACAATGAGCAGTTCTTC
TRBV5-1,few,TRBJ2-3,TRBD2,CASSLEALAGGRDTQYF,TGCGCCAGCAGCTTGGAAGCGCTAGCGGGAGGTAGAGATACGCAGTATTTT
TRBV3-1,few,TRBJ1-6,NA,CASSHGTGGLNSPLHF,TGTGCCAGCAGCCACGGCACTGGAGGTTTAAATTCACCCCTCCACTTT
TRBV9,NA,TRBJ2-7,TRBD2,CASSPTSGSFEQYF,TGTGCCAGCAGCCCGACTAGCGGGAGTTTCGAGCAGTACTTC
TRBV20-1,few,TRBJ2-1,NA,CSARDLNSGSYNEQFF,TGCAGTGCTAGAGATTTAAACAGCGGTTCCTACAATGAGCAGTTCTTC
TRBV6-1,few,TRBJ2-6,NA,CASSGVGANVLTF,TGTGCCAGCAGCGGAGTTGGGGCCAACGTCCTGACTTTC
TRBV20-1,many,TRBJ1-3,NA,CSASPGLSGNTIYF,TGCAGTGCTAGCCCAGGGCTCTCTGGAAACACCATATATTTT
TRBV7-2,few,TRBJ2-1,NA,CASSLVPHNEQFF,TGTGCCAGCAGCTTAGTCCCCCACAATGAGCAGTTCTTC
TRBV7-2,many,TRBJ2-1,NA,CASSLIVTNEQFF,TGTGCCAGCAGCTTAATTGTCACCAATGAGCAGTTCTTC
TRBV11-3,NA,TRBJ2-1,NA,CASSLGTGLHNEQFF,TGTGCCAGCAGCTTAGGGACGGGACTCCACAATGAGCAGTTCTTC
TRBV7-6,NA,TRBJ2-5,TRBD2,CASSTGTSGGPYQETQYF,TGTGCCAGCAGCACCGGGACTAGCGGGGGCCCTTACCAAGAGACCCAGTACTTC
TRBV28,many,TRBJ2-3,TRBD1,CASILTGSGRHTDTQYF,TGTGCCAGCATCCTGACAGGGTCAGGTAGGCACACAGATACGCAGTATTTT
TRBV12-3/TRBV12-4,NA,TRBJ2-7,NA,CASSALKGREPYEQYF,TGTGCCAGCAGTGCCTTAAAGGGCAGGGAGCCCTACGAGCAGTACTTC
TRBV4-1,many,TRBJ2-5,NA,CASSRGGSQETQYF,TGCGCCAGCAGCCGAGGCGGATCCCAAGAGACCCAGTACTTC
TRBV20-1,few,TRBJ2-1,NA,CSARGGGSRNEQFF,TGCAGTGCAAGGGGGGGCGGCTCGAGGAATGAGCAGTTCTTC
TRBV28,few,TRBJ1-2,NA,CASRTRAAYGYTF,TGTGCCAGCAGGACGCGGGCTGCGTATGGCTACACCTTC
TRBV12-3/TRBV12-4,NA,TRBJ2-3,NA,CASRGGVAADTQYF,TGTGCCAGCAGGGGTGGGGTGGCCGCGGATACGCAGTATTTT
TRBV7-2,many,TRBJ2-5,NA,CASSLGARETQYF,TGTGCCAGCAGCTTGGGGGCTCGAGAGACCCAGTACTTC
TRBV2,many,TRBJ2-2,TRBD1,CASSEAWTGQNTGELFF,TGTGCCAGCAGTGAGGCCTGGACAGGTCAAAACACCGGGGAGCTGTTTTTT
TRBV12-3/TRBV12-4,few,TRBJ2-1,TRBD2,CASSLATSGRREQFF,TGTGCCAGCAGTTTAGCGACTAGCGGGAGGCGTGAGCAGTTCTTC
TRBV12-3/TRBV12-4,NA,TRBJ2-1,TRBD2,CASNPRGLASRDEQFF,TGTGCCAGCAACCCCAGGGGACTAGCTTCTAGGGATGAGCAGTTCTTC
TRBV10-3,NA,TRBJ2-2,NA,CAIRIRGNTGELFF,TGTGCCATCAGGATAAGAGGGAACACCGGGGAGCTGTTTTTT
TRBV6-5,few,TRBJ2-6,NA,CASSYFGTDSGANVLTF,TGTGCCAGCAGTTACTTCGGGACGGACTCTGGGGCCAACGTCCTGACTTTC
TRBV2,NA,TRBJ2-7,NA,CASSGTPYEQYF,TGTGCCAGCAGCGGGACCCCCTACGAGCAGTACTTC
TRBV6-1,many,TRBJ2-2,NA,CASTGGVLGTGELFF,TGTGCCAGCACTGGTGGTGTTCTGGGCACCGGGGAGCTGTTTTTT
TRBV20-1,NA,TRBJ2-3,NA,CSARHGTLTDTQYF,TGCAGTGCTAGGCACGGGACCCTCACAGATACGCAGTATTTT
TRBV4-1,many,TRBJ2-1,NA,CASSHGVYNEQFF,TGCGCCAGCAGCCACGGGGTCTACAATGAGCAGTTCTTC
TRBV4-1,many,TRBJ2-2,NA,CASSQELASPTGELFF,TGCGCCAGCAGCCAAGAACTCGCTAGCCCGACCGGGGAGCTGTTTTTT
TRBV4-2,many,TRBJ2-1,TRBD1,CASSQEGTVYNEQFF,TGTGCCAGCAGCCAAGAGGGGACAGTTTACAATGAGCAGTTCTTC
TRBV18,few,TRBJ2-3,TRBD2,CASSRTSGETTDTQYF,TGTGCCAGCTCACGGACTAGCGGGGAGACCACAGATACGCAGTATTTT
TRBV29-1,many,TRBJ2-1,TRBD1,CSVEIGKARGYNEQFF,TGCAGCGTTGAGATTGGTAAAGCCAGGGGGTACAATGAGCAGTTCTTC
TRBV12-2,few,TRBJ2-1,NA,CASRLPLAGGLNEQFF,TGTGCAAGTCGCTTACCCCTAGCGGGGGGCCTCAATGAGCAGTTCTTC
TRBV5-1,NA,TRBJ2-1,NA,CASSLSWDNEQFF,TGCGCCAGCAGCTTGTCATGGGACAATGAGCAGTTCTTC
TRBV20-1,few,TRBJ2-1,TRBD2,CSARARTSGSGEQFF,TGCAGTGCTAGAGCCCGGACTAGCGGGAGCGGAGAGCAGTTCTTC
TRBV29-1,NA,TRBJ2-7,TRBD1,CSVRTGTGRYEQYF,TGCAGCGTTCGGACCGGGACAGGGAGATACGAGCAGTACTTC
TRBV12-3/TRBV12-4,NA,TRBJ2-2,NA,CASSEAAGLNTGELFF,TGTGCCAGCAGCGAGGCGGCGGGATTGAACACCGGGGAGCTGTTTTTT
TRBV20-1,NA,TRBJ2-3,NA,CSARLGLNTDTQYF,TGCAGTGCTAGACTAGGACTAAACACAGATACGCAGTATTTT
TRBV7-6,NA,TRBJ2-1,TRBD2,CASSLTQREGQGEQFF,TGTGCCAGCAGTCTTACGCAGCGGGAGGGCCAGGGTGAGCAGTTCTTC
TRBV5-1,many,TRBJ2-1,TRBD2,CASSTGLAGGPSYNEQFF,TGCGCCAGCAGCACGGGACTAGCGGGAGGGCCTTCCTACAATGAGCAGTTCTTC
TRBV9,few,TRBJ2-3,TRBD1,CASSPQGALGTDTQYF,TGTGCCAGCAGCCCACAGGGGGCGCTTGGCACAGATACGCAGTATTTT
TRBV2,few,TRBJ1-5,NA,CASSIQGINQPQHF,TGTGCCAGCAGTATACAGGGTATCAATCAGCCCCAGCATTTT
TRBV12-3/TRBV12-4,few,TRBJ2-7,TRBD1,CASSRDRRFYEQYF,TGTGCCAGCAGTCGGGACAGGCGATTCTACGAGCAGTACTTC
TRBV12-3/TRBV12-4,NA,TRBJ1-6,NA,CASSSRDVLWGSPLHF,TGTGCCAGCAGTTCCCGGGACGTTCTATGGGGTTCACCCCTCCACTTT
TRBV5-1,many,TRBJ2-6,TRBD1,CASSLEGAGGANVLTF,TGCGCCAGCAGCTTGGAGGGGGCAGGTGGGGCCAACGTCCTGACTTTC
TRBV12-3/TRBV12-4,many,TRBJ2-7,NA,CASSFSGVSYEQYF,TGTGCCAGCAGTTTTTCCGGAGTCTCCTACGAGCAGTACTTC
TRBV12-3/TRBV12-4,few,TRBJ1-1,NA,CASLGGSSEAFF,TGTGCCAGCTTGGGGGGCAGTTCTGAAGCTTTCTTT
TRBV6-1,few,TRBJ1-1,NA,CASARGEVWTEAFF,TGTGCCAGCGCACGAGGGGAGGTATGGACTGAAGCTTTCTTT
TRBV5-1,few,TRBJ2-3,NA,CASSLSWGADTDTQYF,TGCGCCAGCAGCTTGTCTTGGGGGGCCGACACAGATACGCAGTATTTT
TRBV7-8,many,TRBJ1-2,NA,CASSPGGGGYTF,TGTGCCAGCAGCCCTGGGGGAGGCGGCTACACCTTC
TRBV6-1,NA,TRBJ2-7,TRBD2,CASRMTSGSYEQYF,TGTGCCAGCAGAATGACTAGCGGCTCCTACGAGCAGTACTTC